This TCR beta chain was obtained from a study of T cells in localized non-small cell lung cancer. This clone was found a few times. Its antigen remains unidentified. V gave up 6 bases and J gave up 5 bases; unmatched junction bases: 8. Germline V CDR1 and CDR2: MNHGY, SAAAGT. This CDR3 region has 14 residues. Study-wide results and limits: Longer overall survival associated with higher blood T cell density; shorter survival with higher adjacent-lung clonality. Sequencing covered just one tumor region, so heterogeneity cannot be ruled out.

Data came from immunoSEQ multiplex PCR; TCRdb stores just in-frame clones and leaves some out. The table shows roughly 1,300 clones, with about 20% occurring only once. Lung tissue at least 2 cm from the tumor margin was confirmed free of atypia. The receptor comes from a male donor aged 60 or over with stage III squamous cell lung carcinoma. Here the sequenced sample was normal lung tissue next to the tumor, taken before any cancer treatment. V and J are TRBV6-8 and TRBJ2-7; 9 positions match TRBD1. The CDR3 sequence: CASSPGQGVDEQYF. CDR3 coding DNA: TGTGCCAGCAGCCCGGGACAGGGTGTCGACGAGCAGTACTTC.